The 7 T cell receptor beta chains below come from one sample, sequenced in a study of control samples from healthy donors and cancer patients. TCRdb keeps only in-frame clones here, not all; method: immunoSEQ multiplex PCR. This sample has around 170,000 clones, with around nine tenths found just once. Input material: blood. Receptors were obtained from a man under 40 in good health.

This clone has just a few counts. The V call is TRBV10-1, the J call TRBJ2-2; the D is unclear. The CDR3 is made up of 11 amino acids. V was trimmed by 6 bases and J by 5 bases, leaving 4 bases between them. Looked up from germline, CDR1 is WNHNN and CDR2 is SYGVQD (reference sequence). The CDR3 DNA sequence: TGCGCCAGCAGGGGAACCGGGGAGCTGTTTTTT. Protein product: CASRGTGELFF.

V usage is TRBV30 and J usage is TRBJ1-4; D possibly corresponds to TRBD1 (5 bases). V was pared by 0 bases and J by 0 bases, with 14 bases between. Germline CDR1 reads GTSNPN; CDR2 reads SVGIG (reference sequence). The CDR3 is 17 amino acids. The CDR3 region is CAWSVLGDGPTNEKLFF. For the CDR3, the DNA is TGTGCCTGGAGTGTACTGGGGGACGGCCCAACTAATGAAAAACTGTTTTTT.

The V gene is TRBV19, the J gene TRBJ1-5; D not resolved. Trimming removed 2 bases at V and 10 bases at J, with 12 bases between. Looked up from germline, CDR1 is LNHDA and CDR2 is SQIVND (reference sequence). The CDR3 covers 13 residues. CDR3 DNA: TGTGCCAGTAGTATAAACACTAAGGGCCCCCAGCATTTT. This gives the protein CASSINTKGPQHF.

The genes are TRBV5-4 and TRBJ2-2; tentatively, D is TRBD1 (5 bases). Trimming cost V 4 bases and J 3 bases, with 13 bases left between them. CDR1 and CDR2 from the germline V gene are SGHNT and YYREEE (reference sequence). CDR3 length: 15 amino acids. The CDR3 loop reads CASSQFTGYTGELFF. The DNA for the CDR3 is TGTGCCAGCAGCCAATTTACAGGCTACACCGGGGAGCTGTTTTTT.

The chain couples TRBV13 to TRBJ2-7, with a possible D match to TRBD2 (6 bases). From germline, CDR1 is PRHDT and CDR2 FYEKMQ (reference sequence). The germline V and J ends were trimmed by 0 bases and 2 bases, with 14 bases remaining between them. CDR3 length: 16 residues. The DNA of the CDR3 is TGTGCCAGCAGCTTAGGCCCCAGCGGGTACGCCTACGAGCAGTACTTC. Encoded protein: CASSLGPSGYAYEQYF.

To note about this clone: At one boundary the junction diverges from the germline segment, which might be a read error. Other DNA sequences in the same sample also yield this CDR3. This sequence joins TRBV9 and TRBJ1-1, with D perhaps TRBD1 (6 bases). The CDR3 spans 14 residues. Germline V gene sequence: CDR1 SGDLS, CDR2 YYNGEE. The CDR3 is CASSVVQGRTEAFF. The CDR3 DNA reads TGCGCCAGCAGCGTAGTGCAGGGGAGGACTGAAGCTTTCTTT.

The chain combines TRBV5-5 with TRBJ1-1, with 12 bases aligning to TRBD1. In germline, CDR1 is SGHKS, CDR2 YYEKEE (reference sequence). V shed 4 bases and J 4 bases; nucleotides not matched to a gene: 17. The CDR3 extends over 19 amino acids. The CDR3 loop reads CASSQYPRGQGARGTEAFF. CDR3 nucleotides: TGTGCCAGCAGCCAATATCCCCGGGGACAGGGGGCGCGGGGCACTGAAGCTTTCTTT.